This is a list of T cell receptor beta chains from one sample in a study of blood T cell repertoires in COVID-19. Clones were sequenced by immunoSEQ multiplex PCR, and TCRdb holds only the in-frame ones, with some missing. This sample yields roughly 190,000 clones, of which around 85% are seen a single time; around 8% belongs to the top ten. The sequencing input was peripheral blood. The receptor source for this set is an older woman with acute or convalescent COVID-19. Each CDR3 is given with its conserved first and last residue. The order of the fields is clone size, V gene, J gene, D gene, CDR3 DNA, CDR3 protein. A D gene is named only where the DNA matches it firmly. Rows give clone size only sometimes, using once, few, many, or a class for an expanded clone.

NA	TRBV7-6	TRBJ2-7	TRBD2	TGTGCCAGCAGCCCACGGGGACTAGCGGGAGAGGGCGAGCAGTACTTC	CASSPRGLAGEGEQYF
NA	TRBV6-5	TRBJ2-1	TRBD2	TGTGCCAGCAGTTACCGAGCGGGAGGGACCTACAATGAGCAGTTCTTC	CASSYRAGGTYNEQFF
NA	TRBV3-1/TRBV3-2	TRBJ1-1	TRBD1	TGTGCCAGCAGCCAAGGGACAGGGGGAACTGAAGCTTTCTTT	CASSQGTGGTEAFF
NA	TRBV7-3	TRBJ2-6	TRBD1	TGTGCCAGCAGCTTAATGGGGACAGGGGAGGGCAACGTCCTGACTTTC	CASSLMGTGEGNVLTF
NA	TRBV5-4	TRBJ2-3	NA	TGTGCCAGCAGCCGGGACTCCCAGAGCACAGATACGCAGTATTTT	CASSRDSQSTDTQYF
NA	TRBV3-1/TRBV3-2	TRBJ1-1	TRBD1	TGTGCCAGCAGCCCTGTCCCGGGACAGGGTTCGGGAGGAATGAACACTGAAGCTTTCTTT	CASSPVPGQGSGGMNTEAFF
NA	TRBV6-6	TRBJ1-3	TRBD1	TGTGCCAGCACCATGACAGGGGGAACTGGAAACACCATATATTTT	CASTMTGGTGNTIYF
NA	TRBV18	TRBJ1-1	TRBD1	TGTGCCAGCTCACCACGGGCAGGGGGCGCGGACACTGAAGCTTTCTTT	CASSPRAGGADTEAFF
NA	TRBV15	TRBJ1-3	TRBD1	TGTGCCACCAGCACGCCAGGGGGCAGTGGAAACACCATATATTTT	CATSTPGGSGNTIYF
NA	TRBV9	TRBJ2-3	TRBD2	TGTGCCAGCAGCGTAGCCCCGGGAGGGGGCACAGATACGCAGTATTTT	CASSVAPGGGTDTQYF
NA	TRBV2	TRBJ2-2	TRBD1	TGTGCCAGCAGTGAACCCCCCGCCGGGACAGCGAACACCGGGGAGCTGTTTTTT	CASSEPPAGTANTGELFF
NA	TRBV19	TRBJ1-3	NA	TGTGCCAGTATTCAGACGCGGGGCTCTGGAAACACCATATATTTT	CASIQTRGSGNTIYF
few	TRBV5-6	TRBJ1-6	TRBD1	TGTGCCAGCAGCTTGGCCTATGGGCAGGGGGGCTATAATTCACCCCTCCACTTT	CASSLAYGQGGYNSPLHF
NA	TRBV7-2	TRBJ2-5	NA	TGTGCCAGCAGCCCCAATCGAGGCGGGACAGAGACCCAGTACTTC	CASSPNRGGTETQYF
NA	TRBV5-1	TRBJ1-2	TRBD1	TGCGCCAGCAGCTTTTCTGGGACAGGGGTATATGGCTACACCTTC	CASSFSGTGVYGYTF
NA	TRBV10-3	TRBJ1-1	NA	TGTGCCATCAGTACTCTCGGGGCGGGGGACACTGAAGCTTTCTTT	CAISTLGAGDTEAFF
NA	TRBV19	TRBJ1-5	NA	TGTGCCAGTAGTTGGGGGCGCAGTCTAATCGGCAATCAGCCCCAGCATTTT	CASSWGRSLIGNQPQHF
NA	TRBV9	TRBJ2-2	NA	TGTGCCAGCAGCGTAGTGGGGCTCGGCACCGGGGAGCTGTTTTTT	CASSVVGLGTGELFF
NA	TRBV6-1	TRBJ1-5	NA	TGTGCCAGTTTGACAGGAGTCAATCAGCCCCAGCATTTT	CASLTGVNQPQHF
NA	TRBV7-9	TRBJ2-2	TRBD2	TGTGCCAGCAGCTCCAGGGGACTAGCGGGAGCCGGGGAGCTGTTTTTT	CASSSRGLAGAGELFF
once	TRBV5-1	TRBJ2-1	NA	TGCGCCAGCAGGAAGGGAGCGGACAATGAGCAGTTCTTC	CASRKGADNEQFF
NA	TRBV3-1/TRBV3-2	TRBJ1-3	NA	TGTGCCAGCAGCCTCAGGGGTGAACGAAACACCATATATTTT	CASSLRGERNTIYF
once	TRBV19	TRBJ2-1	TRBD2	TGTGCCACAAAGCGGGAGCTGGGCTACAATGAGCAGTTCTTC	CATKRELGYNEQFF
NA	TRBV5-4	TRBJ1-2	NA	TGTGCCAGCAGCTTAATCCAGGCTAACTATGGCTACACCTTC	CASSLIQANYGYTF
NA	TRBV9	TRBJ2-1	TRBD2	TGTGCCAGCAGCGCCTCTAGCGGGGGTTACAATGAGCAGTTCTTC	CASSASSGGYNEQFF
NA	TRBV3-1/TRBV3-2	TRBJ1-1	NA	TGTGCCAGCAGCCAAGCCTCCTATGAAGCTTTCTTT	CASSQASYEAFF
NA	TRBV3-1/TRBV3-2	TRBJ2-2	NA	TGTGCCAGCAGCTTACAGGGATTGGGCGGGGAGCTGTTTTTT	CASSLQGLGGELFF
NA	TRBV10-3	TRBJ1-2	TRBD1	TGTGCCATCAGTGAGGAGGGGGCCATCTCTGGCTACACCTTC	CAISEEGAISGYTF
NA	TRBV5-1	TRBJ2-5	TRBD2	TGCGCCAGCAGCTCACTAGCGGGAGGGGAAGAGACCCAGTACTTC	CASSSLAGGEETQYF
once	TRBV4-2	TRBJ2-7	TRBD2	TGTGCCAGCAGCCAGTTTAGCGGGAGCTCCTACGAGCAGTACTTC	CASSQFSGSSYEQYF
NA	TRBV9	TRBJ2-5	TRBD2	TGTGCCAGCAGCGTAGATCCTAGCGGGAGTGAGACCCAGTACTTC	CASSVDPSGSETQYF
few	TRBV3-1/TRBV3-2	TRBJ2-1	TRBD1	TGTGCCAGCAGCCTATTGGGACAGGGAGCCTACAATGAGCAGTTCTTC	CASSLLGQGAYNEQFF
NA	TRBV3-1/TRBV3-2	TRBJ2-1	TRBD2	TGTGCCAGCAGCCAAGTTTTGCTAGCGGGAGGTAGTGAGCAGTTCTTC	CASSQVLLAGGSEQFF
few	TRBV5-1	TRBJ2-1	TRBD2	TGCGCCAGCAGCTTGGTAGCGGGGTCCAATGAGCAGTTCTTC	CASSLVAGSNEQFF
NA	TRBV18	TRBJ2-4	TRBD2	TGTGCCAGCTCACTCCTAGCGGGAGGGTTAGCCAAAAACATTCAGTACTTC	CASSLLAGGLAKNIQYF
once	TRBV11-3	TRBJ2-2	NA	TGTGCCAGCAGCTTACCGCGGATCACCGGGGAGCTGTTTTTT	CASSLPRITGELFF
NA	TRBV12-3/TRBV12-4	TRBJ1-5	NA	TGTGCCAGCAGCCCCGGGTCACAGCCCCAGCATTTT	CASSPGSQPQHF
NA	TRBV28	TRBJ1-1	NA	TGTGCCAGCAGGCCAGGGGCCGTGAACACTGAAGCTTTCTTT	CASRPGAVNTEAFF
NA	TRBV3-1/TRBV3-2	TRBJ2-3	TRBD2	TGTGCCAGCAGCCAGGGACTAGCGGGAGTAGGGGATACGCAGTATTTT	CASSQGLAGVGDTQYF
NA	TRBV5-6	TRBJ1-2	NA	TGTGCCAGTACACGGAGTGCTAACTATGGCTACACCTTC	CASTRSANYGYTF
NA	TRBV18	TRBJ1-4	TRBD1	TGTGCCAGCTCAACAGGGGGGATCGGTGAAAAACTGTTTTTT	CASSTGGIGEKLFF
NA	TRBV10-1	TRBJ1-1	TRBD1	TGCGCCAGCAGTGACTGGCAGGGGGCGACGTTACCCTTGAACACTGAAGCTTTCTTT	CASSDWQGATLPLNTEAFF
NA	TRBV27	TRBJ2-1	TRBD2	TGTGCCAGCAGTACAACCCGACTAGCGGGAGGGTACAATGAGCAGTTCTTC	CASSTTRLAGGYNEQFF
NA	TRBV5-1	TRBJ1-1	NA	TGCGCCAGCAGCTTCGACAGCCCAGAGAACACTGAAGCTTTCTTT	CASSFDSPENTEAFF
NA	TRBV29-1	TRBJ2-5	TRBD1	TGCAGCGTTGAAGATTTGGGACAGGACTTCCAAGAGACCCAGTACTTC	CSVEDLGQDFQETQYF
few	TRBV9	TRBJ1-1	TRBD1	TGTGCCAGCAGCCGACAGGGGTCCGTAACTGAAGCTTTCTTT	CASSRQGSVTEAFF
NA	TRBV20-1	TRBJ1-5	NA	TGCAGTGCTAGTAGGGGCGGCAATCAGCCCCAGCATTTT	CSASRGGNQPQHF
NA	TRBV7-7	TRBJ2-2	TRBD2	TGTGCTAGCAGCTCTAGCGGGACCGGAGCCGGGGAGCTGTTTTTT	CASSSSGTGAGELFF
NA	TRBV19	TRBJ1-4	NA	TGTGCCAGTAGTATGGAGACAGGCTTTAATGAAAAACTGTTTTTT	CASSMETGFNEKLFF
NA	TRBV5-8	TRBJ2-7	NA	TGTGCCAGCAGCTTGAGAGGCAGGGGCTACGAGCAGTACTTC	CASSLRGRGYEQYF
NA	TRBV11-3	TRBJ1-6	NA	TGTGCCAGCAGCTTAGACCTCTCACCCCTCCACTTT	CASSLDLSPLHF
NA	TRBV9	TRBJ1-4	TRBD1	TGTGCCAGCAGCGTTGGACAGGCAACTAATGAAAAACTGTTTTTT	CASSVGQATNEKLFF
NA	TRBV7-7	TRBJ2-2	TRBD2	TGTGCTAGCAGCGCCCTAGCGGGAGGGACCGGGGAGCTGTTTTTT	CASSALAGGTGELFF
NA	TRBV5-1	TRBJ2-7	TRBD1	TGCGCCAGCAGCTTGCAGGGGACAGGGGACAAGCAGTACTTC	CASSLQGTGDKQYF
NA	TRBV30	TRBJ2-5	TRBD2	TGTGCCTGGACCGGGACTAGGCAAGAGACCCAGTACTTC	CAWTGTRQETQYF
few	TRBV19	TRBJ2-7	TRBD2	TGTGCCAGTATGGCTAGCGGATCTTGGGAGCAGTACTTC	CASMASGSWEQYF
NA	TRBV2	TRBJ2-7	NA	TGTGCCAGCAGGGCCCCCGGGAGGGGGCTCGTCAACTACGAGCAGTACTTC	CASRAPGRGLVNYEQYF
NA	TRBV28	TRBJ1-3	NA	TGTGCCAGCAGTTTACAGGGGCCGGACACCATATATTTT	CASSLQGPDTIYF